The 30 T cell receptor beta chains below were found in one sample sequenced in a study of blood T cell repertoires in COVID-19. The repertoire was sequenced with immunoSEQ multiplex PCR; TCRdb's copy has only in-frame clones and lacks some. This sample yields more than 100,000 clones, of which 85% to 90% are seen a single time; 25% to 30% belongs to the top ten. The material sequenced was peripheral blood. These receptors came from a woman aged 70 to 79 with acute or convalescent COVID-19.

This clone was recorded a few times. The CDR3 reads CASSEGQVTNQPQHF. The CDR3 nucleotides read TGTGCCAGCAGTGAGGGACAGGTGACTAATCAGCCCCAGCATTTT. The chain combines TRBV6-1 with TRBJ1-5; 8 bases align to TRBD1. The CDR3 runs to 15 residues. Germline loops: CDR1 MNHNS, CDR2 SASEGT. The ends lost 3 bases at V and 4 bases at J; junction bases unmatched: 5.

This chain uses TRBV19 with TRBJ2-3, with no clear D. Deletions cut 7 bases from V and 3 bases from J, with 8 bases between. This CDR3 has 12 amino acids. Germline V gene lookup returns CDR1 LNHDA and CDR2 SQIVND (reference sequence). CDR3 bases: TGTGCCAGTACCACGGGTACAGATACGCAGTATTTT. Its translation is CASTTGTDTQYF.

A few counts support this clone. The chain has TRBV10-3 and TRBJ2-7; TRBD1 aligns across 7 bases. J gave up 6 bases and V 0 bases, and 8 bases lay outside the gene matches. This CDR3 region has 15 residues. The germline CDR1 and CDR2 sequences are ENHRY and SYGVKD. CDR3 in amino acids: CAISESGQDLGEQYF. CDR3 coding DNA: TGTGCCATCAGTGAGTCAGGACAGGACCTCGGCGAGCAGTACTTC.

The chain carries TRBV3-1 (or the pseudogene TRBV3-2) and TRBJ2-5; 7 nucleotides match TRBD2. V lost 1 base, J lost 6 bases, and 14 bases stayed unmatched. The V gene's germline CDR1 is LGHDT and CDR2 YNNKEL (reference sequence). The CDR3 runs 17 residues. The CDR3 DNA sequence: TGTGCCAGCAGCCAAGCCGGCGGGCTAGCGGAGGGCAAGACCCAGTACTTC. Amino acids: CASSQAGGLAEGKTQYF.

The genes are TRBV27 and TRBJ2-7; D might be TRBD1 (6 bases). The CDR3 extends over 16 amino acids. The V gene lost 0 bases and the J gene lost 1 base, with 13 bases spanning the gap. Germline CDR1 reads MNHEY; CDR2 reads SMNVEV (reference sequence). The CDR3 DNA is TGTGCCAGCAGTTTATCGGCAGGGGCAAGATCCTACGAGCAGTACTTC. This gives the protein CASSLSAGARSYEQYF.

The gene calls are TRBV10-3 and TRBJ1-2, with D uncertain. CDR3 length: 12 residues. With 4 bases removed from V and 3 bases from J, the gap between germline ends came to 6 bases. Germline V CDR1 and CDR2: ENHRY, SYGVKD. This CDR3 is CAISGTDYGYTF. The CDR3 coding sequence is TGTGCCATCAGTGGAACAGACTATGGCTACACCTTC.

The chain uses TRBV27 and TRBJ1-1; tentatively, D is TRBD1 (6 bases). Trimming pared 4 bases from V and 2 bases from J, leaving 14 bases between. CDR1 is MNHEY and CDR2 is SMNVEV in the germline V gene (reference sequence). The CDR3 has 15 amino acids. The CDR3 here is CASSSVRGANTEAFF. In DNA, the CDR3 is TGTGCCAGCAGTTCCGTCAGGGGAGCTAACACTGAAGCTTTCTTT.

V and J are TRBV1 and TRBJ2-7; TRBD2 was called by the table and not checked on the DNA. TRBV1 counts as a pseudogene. This CDR3 region has 17 residues. CDR3 nucleotides: TGCACCAGCATCGACTACTCATCAAGTGGCCTATTGAGCGAGCAGTACTTC. Its protein product is CTSIDYSSSGLLSEQYF.

The rearrangement uses TRBV29-1 and TRBJ1-1, with a tentative D call TRBD1 (5 bases). The CDR3 covers 14 residues. Germline V gene sequence: CDR1 SQVTM, CDR2 ANQGSEA. Trimming removed 6 bases at V and 4 bases at J, with 18 bases between. CDR3 sequence: CSVRVPGGATEAFF. CDR3 DNA: TGCAGCGTCCGGGTCCCGGGGGGTGCCACTGAAGCTTTCTTT.

The V and J genes are TRBV6-6 and TRBJ1-4, with 9 bases fitting TRBD1. This CDR3 comprises 15 residues. The germline V gene encodes CDR1 MNHNY and CDR2 SVGAGI (reference sequence). The J segment lost 7 bases and the V segment lost 7 bases, leaving 10 bases of the junction unmatched. CDR3 protein: CASTQAGQGFEKLFF. CDR3 in DNA: TGTGCCAGCACTCAAGCGGGACAGGGCTTTGAAAAACTGTTTTTT.

The rearrangement links TRBV18 to TRBJ1-6; no definite D call. The CDR3 is made up of 15 amino acids. Looked up from germline, CDR1 is KGHSH and CDR2 is LQKENI. V was clipped by 6 bases and J by 5 bases, with 14 bases between them. The CDR3 region has the DNA TGTGCCAGCTCTCGCGGGGTGGAAGATAATTCACCCCTCCACTTT. It translates to CASSRGVEDNSPLHF.

The rearrangement links TRBV4-2 to TRBJ1-4; perhaps TRBD1 as D (5 bases). Trimming stripped 0 bases from V and 8 bases from J, with 13 bases between. The CDR3 consists of 15 residues. CDR1 is LGHNA, CDR2 YNFKEQ, per germline. The CDR3 reads CASSQDGAGGEKLFF. The CDR3 nucleotides are TGTGCCAGCAGCCAAGACGGGGCGGGAGGGGAAAAACTGTTTTTT.

The chain links TRBV5-1 to TRBJ1-5; 7 bases are a match to TRBD1. The germline CDR1 and CDR2 sequences are SGHRS and YFSETQ. There are 15 residues in the CDR3. V was pared by 0 bases and J by 1 base, with 1 base of the junction left unmatched. The DNA for the CDR3 is TGCGCCAGCAGCTTGGACAGGGGAAGCAATCAGCCCCAGCATTTT. Amino acid sequence: CASSLDRGSNQPQHF.

The V call is TRBV6-5, the J call TRBJ2-2, with unresolved D. The V end was cut by 8 bases, the J end by 3 bases, with 4 bases between. The CDR3 consists of 11 residues. The germline V gene encodes CDR1 MNHEY and CDR2 SVGAGI. The CDR3 loop is CASYYTGELFF. The CDR3 DNA reads as TGTGCCAGCTATTACACCGGGGAGCTGTTTTTT.

The chain uses TRBV4-1 and TRBJ1-4, with D perhaps TRBD1 (6 bases). The germline CDR1 and CDR2 sequences are MGHRA and YSYEKL. Between the trimmed V and J ends, which lost 1 base and 11 bases, there was a span of 17 bases. CDR3 length: 15 amino acids. CDR3 sequence: CASSQAGRGRGKLFF. The CDR3 DNA reads TGCGCCAGCAGCCAAGCGGGGAGGGGGAGGGGGAAACTGTTTTTT.

The genes are TRBV12-3 or TRBV12-4 and TRBJ2-1; TRBD2 matches at 8 bases. V gave up 6 bases and J gave up 8 bases; unmatched junction bases: 6. The CDR3 runs 13 residues. CDR3: CASRTGGADEQFF. The CDR3 DNA sequence: TGTGCCAGCAGAACCGGGGGGGCCGATGAGCAGTTCTTC.

The chain joins TRBV2 to TRBJ1-6; D gene uncertain. Deletions cut 6 bases from V and 7 bases from J, with 13 bases between. Germline CDR1 is SNHLY and CDR2 is FYNNEI. The CDR3 length is 14 residues. CDR3 bases: TGTGCCAGCAGCACAGCCTCGGGGAATTCACCCCTCCACTTT. It encodes CASSTASGNSPLHF. Combining the CDR3 with reference TRBV2 and TRBJ1-6 gives the whole variable domain EPEVTQTPSHQVTQMGQEVILRCVPISNHLYFYWYRQILGQKVEFLVSFYNNEISEKSEIFDDQFSVERPDGSNFTLKIRSTKLEDSAMYFCASSTASGNSPLHFGNGTRLTVT.

The rearrangement uses TRBV18 and TRBJ1-6, with 11 bases identical to TRBD1. The germline gives CDR1 KGHSH, CDR2 LQKENI. J gave up 8 bases and V 3 bases, and 3 bases lay outside the gene matches. The CDR3 sequence is 15 residues long. CDR3 in amino acids: CASSPGQGADSPLHF. The CDR3 nucleotides read TGTGCCAGCTCACCCGGACAGGGGGCAGATTCACCCCTCCACTTT. The complete variable domain, with remaining parts taken from reference TRBV18 and TRBJ1-6, reads NAGVMQNPRHLVRRRGQEARLRCSPMKGHSHVYWYRQLPEEGLKFMVYLQKENIIDESGMPKERFSAEFPKEGPSILRIQQVVRGDSAAYFCASSPGQGADSPLHFGNGTRLTVT.

This chain joins TRBV11-2 and TRBJ1-1; D uncertain. CDR3 size: 18 residues. CDR1 is SGHAT and CDR2 is FQNNGV in the germline V gene. Deletions cut 5 bases from V and 1 base from J, with 23 bases between. The CDR3, as DNA: TGTGCCAGCAGCGCGGGGTGGGGATCCCGAGGCTCGAACACTGAAGCTTTCTTT. Translation: CASSAGWGSRGSNTEAFF.

The V gene is TRBV10-3, the J gene TRBJ2-1; 8 nucleotides align to TRBD2. CDR1 and CDR2 from the germline V gene are ENHRY and SYGVKD. V was clipped by 2 bases and J by 9 bases; unmatched bases: 9. The CDR3 extends over 15 amino acids. The CDR3 coding sequence is TGTGCCATCAGTGAGACGGGACTAGGCCGGTCTGAGCAGTTCTTC. Translating it yields CAISETGLGRSEQFF.

In its sample, this clone was seen a few times. The chain carries TRBV13 and TRBJ2-1; 7 bases align to TRBD1. In germline, CDR1 is PRHDT, CDR2 FYEKMQ (reference sequence). This CDR3 contains 15 residues. V shed 0 bases and J 5 bases; nucleotides not matched to a gene: 4. This chain's CDR3 is CASSLGTGSDNEQFF. As DNA, the CDR3 is TGTGCCAGCAGCTTAGGGACAGGGAGCGACAATGAGCAGTTCTTC.

The chain recombines TRBV4-1 with TRBJ1-2; the D is unclear. Deletions cut 1 base from V and 4 bases from J, with 7 bases between. The germline gives CDR1 MGHRA, CDR2 YSYEKL. The CDR3 consists of 13 residues. This chain's CDR3 is CASSQAGGYGYTF. The DNA of the CDR3 is TGCGCCAGCAGCCAAGCGGGTGGCTATGGCTACACCTTC.

This sequence joins TRBV25-1 and TRBJ1-2; D is possibly TRBD1 (6 bases). Germline CDR1 reads MGHDK; CDR2 reads SYGVNS. This CDR3 region has 15 residues. Between the trimmed V and J ends, which lost 4 bases and 7 bases, there was a span of 19 bases. This CDR3 reads CASSGRGTGMGGYTF. DNA for the CDR3: TGTGCCAGCAGTGGCCGAGGAACAGGGATGGGTGGCTACACCTTC.

This clone occurred once. The chain employs TRBV9 and TRBJ2-2; 8 bases align to TRBD1. Trimming took 2 bases from V and 4 from J; bases not matched to a gene: 4. The CDR3 has 15 residues. From germline, CDR1 is SGDLS and CDR2 YYNGEE. The CDR3, as DNA: TGTGCCAGCAGCGTGGCAGGGGGCATCACCGGGGAGCTGTTTTTT. This codes for CASSVAGGITGELFF. The complete variable domain, with remaining parts taken from reference TRBV9 and TRBJ2-2, reads DSGVTQTPKHLITATGQRVTLRCSPRSGDLSVYWYQQSLDQGLQFLIQYYNGEERAKGNILERFSAQQFPDLHSELNLSSLELGDSALYFCASSVAGGITGELFFGEGSRLTVL.

The gene calls are TRBV4-2 and TRBJ2-3; no reliable D call. Germline-derived CDR1 and CDR2 are LGHNA and YNFKEQ. The CDR3 sequence is 13 residues long. The ends were cut back, 0 bases at V and 7 bases at J, with 8 bases in the middle. The chain's CDR3 is CASSQDAINTQYF. CDR3 in DNA: TGTGCCAGCAGCCAAGATGCTATTAATACGCAGTATTTT.

CDR3 DNA: TGTGCCAGCTCACCATTTGACAGTGGAACAGATACGCAGTATTTT. This gives the protein CASSPFDSGTDTQYF. This chain connects TRBV18 to TRBJ2-3; D is perhaps TRBD1 (5 bases). V gave up 2 bases and J gave up 3 bases, with 12 bases separating them. The germline V gene has CDR1 KGHSH and CDR2 LQKENI. The CDR3 sequence is 15 residues long.

The rearrangement links TRBV9 to TRBJ2-2; D is possibly TRBD2 (5 bases). The V end was cut by 6 bases, the J end by 5 bases, with 14 bases between. The CDR3 sequence is 14 residues long. Germline V gives CDR1 SGDLS, CDR2 YYNGEE. CDR3 protein: CASTYNRGTGELFF. In nucleotides, the CDR3 is TGTGCCAGCACCTATAATCGGGGAACCGGGGAGCTGTTTTTT.

The V call is TRBV5-1, the J call TRBJ2-7, with TRBD1 identical over 8 bases. Germline CDR1 and CDR2: SGHRS and YFSETQ. J gave up 4 bases and V 2 bases, and 8 bases lay outside the gene matches. This CDR3 is built from 15 residues. The CDR3 region is CASSFSQGAYYEQYF. The CDR3 region has the DNA TGCGCCAGCAGCTTCTCGCAGGGGGCTTATTACGAGCAGTACTTC.

The rearrangement joins TRBV20-1 to TRBJ2-7, with D maybe TRBD1 (6 bases). The germline CDR1 and CDR2 sequences are DFQATT and SNEGSKA (reference sequence). V was cut by 6 bases and J by 5 bases, with 11 bases left in between. The CDR3 is 11 residues long. For the CDR3, the DNA is TGCAGTGCAAACCCAGGGGACGAGCAGTACTTC. Translated, it gives CSANPGDEQYF.

The chain has TRBV3-1 (or the pseudogene TRBV3-2) and TRBJ2-1; the D gene is possibly TRBD2 (6 bases). Trimming cost V 5 bases and J 0 bases, with 14 bases left between them. Germline V CDR1 and CDR2: LGHDT, YNNKEL (reference sequence). This CDR3 has 16 amino acids. CDR3 DNA: TGTGCCAGCAGCTCACGACTAGAGAGCTCCTACAATGAGCAGTTCTTC. It specifies CASSSRLESSYNEQFF.